Each of the 20 T cell receptor beta chains below was sequenced from the same sample in a study of response to subunit inactivated influenza vaccine. TCRdb re-called the RT-PCR reads with MiXCR, one entry per CDR3 protein. Of approximately 520,000 distinct CDR3 sequences listed, 25% are singletons. Source: CD4+ T cells sorted from PBMCs, taken about 5 days after vaccination. Receptors originate from a man between 45 and 60 years old who received an inactivated influenza vaccine.

V gene TRBV10-3 combines with J gene TRBJ2-3; 8 bases map to TRBD2. The J segment lost 2 bases and the V segment lost 9 bases, leaving 7 bases of the junction unmatched. The CDR3 extends over 14 amino acids. Germline V gene data show CDR1 as ENHRY and CDR2 as SYGVKD. Here the CDR3 reads CAMGTSGSTDTQYF. CDR3 bases: TGTGCCATGGGCACTAGCGGTTCCACAGATACGCAGTATTTT.

This clonotype was detected only a few times. The CDR3 loop is CSAFDRGRTDTQYF. Written as DNA, the CDR3 is TGCAGTGCTTTCGACAGGGGCCGGACAGATACGCAGTATTTT. The chain links TRBV20-1 to TRBJ2-3, with 8 bases identical to TRBD1. J was trimmed by 3 bases and V by 5 bases; bases with no gene match: 7. Germline V gene sequence: CDR1 DFQATT, CDR2 SNEGSKA (reference sequence). The CDR3 contains 14 residues.

The chain employs TRBV5-1 and TRBJ2-7; the D call may be TRBD1 or TRBD2 (5 bases each). CDR1 SGHRS and CDR2 YFSETQ come from the germline V gene. The CDR3 has 14 amino acids. V was pared by 4 bases and J by 2 bases, with 13 bases between. CDR3 amino acids: CASSPSEGPYEQYF. The CDR3 nucleotides read TGCGCCAGCAGCCCGTCTGAGGGACCCTACGAGCAGTACTTC.

This chain uses TRBV5-6 with TRBJ2-3, with no clear D. Trimming took 4 bases from V and 4 from J, leaving 19 bases between them. The CDR3 runs 16 residues. Germline assignment: CDR1 SGHDT and CDR2 YYEEEE. The CDR3 spells CASSPGLGLKSDTQYF. DNA of the CDR3: TGTGCCAGCAGCCCCGGTCTGGGGTTAAAGTCAGATACGCAGTATTTT.

This clonotype came up many times. The rearrangement joins TRBV12-3 or TRBV12-4 to TRBJ2-3, with D possibly called TRBD1 or TRBD2 (5 bases each). Trimming left V 4 bases short and J 6 bases short, with 5 bases between. This CDR3 contains 11 residues. The CDR3 bases are TGTGCCAGCAGTTGGGGGGATACGCAGTATTTT. Translating it yields CASSWGDTQYF.

The rearrangement joins TRBV7-2 to TRBJ1-1; TRBD1 might be the D (5 bases). The CDR3 spans 12 residues. Trimming stripped 5 bases from V and 10 bases from J, with 14 bases between. CDR1 and CDR2 (germline): SGHTA, FQGNSA. The chain's CDR3 is CASSRFSGAAFF. As DNA, the CDR3 is TGTGCCAGCAGCCGATTCTCCGGGGCAGCTTTCTTT.

V usage is TRBV10-3 and J usage is TRBJ2-5; TRBD1 agrees at 9 bases. The trim removed 3 bases at V and 5 bases at J, leaving 4 bases unmatched. Germline assignment: CDR1 ENHRY and CDR2 SYGVKD. CDR3 length equals 14 residues. CDR3 nucleotides: TGTGCCATCAGTGAATGGGACAGGGAGGAGACCCAGTACTTC. It translates to CAISEWDREETQYF.

In DNA, the CDR3 is TGTGCCATCAGGACAGGGTTATCACGCACAGATACGCAGTATTTT. It encodes CAIRTGLSRTDTQYF. The gene calls are TRBV10-3 and TRBJ2-3, with TRBD1 matching over 7 bases. The V segment lost 6 bases and the J segment 1 base; nucleotides outside the gene matches: 7. Germline-derived CDR1 and CDR2 are ENHRY and SYGVKD. There are 15 residues in the CDR3.

The rearrangement joins TRBV20-1 to TRBJ1-6; 8 nucleotides match TRBD1. CDR1 DFQATT and CDR2 SNEGSKA come from the germline V gene (reference sequence). V lost 0 bases and J lost 5; bases outside the gene matches: 3. The CDR3 covers 15 residues. Here the CDR3 reads CSARETGVHNSPLHF. The DNA for the CDR3 is TGCAGTGCTAGAGAGACAGGGGTTCATAATTCACCCCTCCACTTT.

V gene TRBV11-2 combines with J gene TRBJ2-3; 9 bases match TRBD2. V lost 4 bases, J lost 6 bases, and 8 bases stayed unmatched. This CDR3 region has 15 residues. CDR1 is SGHAT and CDR2 is FQNNGV in the germline V gene. The CDR3 protein is CASSYAGGPQDTQYF. CDR3 DNA sequence: TGTGCCAGCAGCTATGCGGGAGGGCCGCAGGATACGCAGTATTTT.

This clonotype has just a few counts. The rearrangement joins TRBV5-1 to TRBJ2-2; TRBD2 might be the D (6 bases). V was trimmed by 4 bases and J by 5 bases, leaving 15 bases between them. Looked up from germline, CDR1 is SGHRS and CDR2 is YFSETQ. The CDR3 extends over 15 amino acids. The CDR3 DNA is TGCGCCAGCAGCGGAGGACTAATAGTGACCGGGGAGCTGTTTTTT. Encoded protein: CASSGGLIVTGELFF.

The rearrangement joins TRBV2 to TRBJ1-1; D is possibly TRBD1 (5 bases). V dropped 10 bases and J dropped 3 bases, with 12 bases sitting between them. The germline gives CDR1 SNHLY, CDR2 FYNNEI. This CDR3 has 12 residues. The CDR3 bases are TGTGCCACCAGGGACCCCTACACTGAAGCTTTCTTT. Translation: CATRDPYTEAFF.

This clonotype turned up a few times. V is TRBV20-1 and J is TRBJ2-3, with D possibly TRBD2 on 5 matching bases. Germline assignment: CDR1 DFQATT and CDR2 SNEGSKA (reference sequence). The CDR3 consists of 14 residues. The V and J ends lost 1 base and 3 bases respectively, with 11 bases between them. The CDR3 here is CSARGLLATDTQYF. In nucleotides, the CDR3 is TGCAGTGCTAGAGGGTTGCTAGCAACAGATACGCAGTATTTT.

The J gene is TRBJ2-1, the V gene TRBV9, with D possibly matching TRBD2 (6 bases). This CDR3 spans 14 amino acids. CDR1 is SGDLS, CDR2 YYNGEE, per germline. Deletions cut 4 bases from V and 9 bases from J, with 17 bases between. In DNA, the CDR3 is TGTGCCAGCAGCAAAACTAGCATGGTCGGTGAGCAGTTCTTC. Translated: CASSKTSMVGEQFF.

This sequence joins TRBV11-2 and TRBJ1-6; the D is unclear. Germline V gives CDR1 SGHAT, CDR2 FQNNGV. With 5 bases removed from V and 5 bases from J, the gap between germline ends came to 13 bases. The CDR3 spans 15 residues. In nucleotides, the CDR3 is TGTGCCAGCAGCCGCGTTGAGGGCAATAATTCACCCCTCCACTTT. Translating it yields CASSRVEGNNSPLHF. The complete variable domain, with remaining parts taken from reference TRBV11-2 and TRBJ1-6, reads EAGVAQSPRYKIIEKRQSVAFWCNPISGHATLYWYQQILGQGPKLLIQFQNNGVVDDSQLPKDRFSAERLKGVDSTLKIQPAKLEDSAVYLCASSRVEGNNSPLHFGNGTRLTVT.

This CDR3 is CASSLELAVNTGELFF. Written as DNA, the CDR3 is TGTGCCAGCAGCTTAGAACTAGCGGTGAACACCGGGGAGCTGTTTTTT. The rearrangement uses TRBV11-2 and TRBJ2-2; 8 positions match TRBD2. V gave up 0 bases and J gave up 1 base; unmatched junction bases: 1. The V gene's germline CDR1 is SGHAT and CDR2 FQNNGV. CDR3 length equals 16 residues.

V and J are TRBV5-1 and TRBJ2-4; 11 positions agree with TRBD2. V lost 0 bases, J lost 11 bases, and 7 bases stayed unmatched. CDR3 size: 15 residues. Germline values: CDR1 SGHRS, CDR2 YFSETQ. Here the CDR3 reads CASSLVLAGDNVQYF. The CDR3 nucleotides read TGCGCCAGCAGCTTGGTACTAGCGGGAGACAACGTTCAGTACTTC.

This chain connects TRBV6-2 or TRBV6-3 to TRBJ2-1; tentatively, D is TRBD2 (5 bases). The CDR3 totals 14 residues. Per the germline V gene, CDR1 is MNHEY and CDR2 is SVGEGT. Trimming took off 5 bases at V and 4 bases at J, with 12 bases between the two ends. As DNA, the CDR3 is TGTGCCAGCAGTGGAGGTCAGAGATACAATGAGCAGTTCTTC. This sequence encodes CASSGGQRYNEQFF.

This clonotype was observed a handful of times. The V gene is TRBV7-9, the J gene TRBJ2-2; D unresolved. The CDR3 is 13 residues long. V was shortened by 8 bases and J by 7 bases, with 14 bases between the two germline ends. Germline V gives CDR1 SEHNR, CDR2 FQNEAQ (reference sequence). CDR3 bases: TGTGCCAGCGTGCGCCAGGATGGCGGGGAGCTGTTTTTT. As protein: CASVRQDGGELFF.

This clonotype has only a few counts. The J gene is TRBJ2-7, the V gene TRBV6-2 or TRBV6-3; no clear D gene. The CDR3 loop spans 15 amino acids. Per germline, CDR1 MNHEY and CDR2 SVGEGT. V was cut by 2 bases and J by 0 bases, with 11 bases left in between. CDR3 loop: CASSYPQVFSYEQYF. The CDR3 coding sequence is TGTGCCAGCAGTTACCCCCAGGTCTTCTCCTACGAGCAGTACTTC.